The 16 T cell receptor beta chains reported below all come from one sample, sequenced in a study of CD8 T cells in ankylosing spondylitis. Study outcomes and limitations: Typical of ankylosing spondylitis blood, it appeared, was a TCR beta motif of eight highly homologous variants.

Which antigens these TCRs recognize remains unknown. TCRdb used MiXCR to reprocess the 5' RACE reads, holding one entry per CDR3 protein. The sample contains around 220,000 distinct CDR3 sequences, approximately 16% of which appear only once. The sample was blood, either unsorted or a sorted T cell fraction (not recorded which). All receptors come from a male donor with ankylosing spondylitis.

This clonotype was seen at least ten times. The chain combines TRBV10-2 with TRBJ1-2; D might be TRBD1 (6 bases). Trimming stripped 10 bases from V and 5 bases from J, with 20 bases between. The CDR3 spans 14 residues. Per the germline V gene, CDR1 is WSHSY and CDR2 is SAAADI. DNA for the CDR3: TGCGCCACCCTCCCCGGGACCACAGGGTATGGCTACACCTTC. Amino acids: CATLPGTTGYGYTF.

This clonotype appeared many times. The chain carries TRBV3-1 and TRBJ1-1, with a weak D call TRBD1 (6 bases). This CDR3 is built from 13 residues. Looked up from germline, CDR1 is LGHDT and CDR2 is YNNKEL (reference sequence). V lost 1 base and J lost 6, with 9 bases in between. The DNA of the CDR3 is TGTGCCAGCAGCCAAGCGCCAGGGGCTGAAGCTTTCTTT. Translation: CASSQAPGAEAFF.

The chain links TRBV7-9 to TRBJ1-1, with D possibly TRBD1 on 5 matching bases. This CDR3 has 15 amino acids. Germline lookup yields CDR1 SEHNR and CDR2 FQNEAQ (reference sequence). V lost 5 bases, J lost 0 bases, and 13 bases lay in between. The CDR3 loop is CASSPTGPMNTEAFF. The CDR3 coding sequence is TGTGCCAGCAGCCCTACGGGACCAATGAACACTGAAGCTTTCTTT.

V and J are TRBV19 and TRBJ2-7; a possible D gene is TRBD2 (5 bases). Germline V gene lookup returns CDR1 LNHDA and CDR2 SQIVND (reference sequence). The CDR3 covers 15 residues. Trimming shortened V by 5 bases and J by 2 bases, and 16 bases separated the two germline ends. CDR3: CASSLEGSVTYEQYF. CDR3 bases: TGTGCCAGTAGTCTCGAGGGATCCGTTACCTACGAGCAGTACTTC.

V usage is TRBV20-1 and J usage is TRBJ2-1; D gene unclear. In germline, CDR1 is DFQATT, CDR2 SNEGSKA (reference sequence). Trimming stripped 1 base from V and 5 bases from J, with 9 bases between. This CDR3 spans 13 amino acids. The CDR3 sequence is CSARGRKDNEQFF. The CDR3 bases are TGCAGTGCTAGAGGGCGGAAGGACAATGAGCAGTTCTTC.

This rearrangement joins TRBV19 to TRBJ2-5; D unresolved. V lost 3 bases, J lost 2 bases, and 13 bases lay in between. Looked up from germline, CDR1 is LNHDA and CDR2 is SQIVND (reference sequence). This CDR3 region has 15 residues. The CDR3 bases are TGTGCCAGTAGTATCTCCCCCCTAACTCAAGAGACCCAGTACTTC. Its translation: CASSISPLTQETQYF.

This clonotype was seen more than once but under ten times. The rearrangement uses TRBV10-3 and TRBJ2-1; D is perhaps TRBD1 (7 bases). Germline V lookup: CDR1 ENHRY, CDR2 SYGVKD. CDR3 length: 15 amino acids. Trimming pared 6 bases from V and 1 base from J, leaving 13 bases between. CDR3: CAIRKPGGSYNEQFF. The DNA of the CDR3 is TGTGCCATCAGAAAACCAGGGGGGTCCTACAATGAGCAGTTCTTC.

In this sample, this clonotype turned up a few times. This sequence joins TRBV12-3 or TRBV12-4 and TRBJ2-7; D is perhaps TRBD2 (6 bases). The CDR3 extends over 13 amino acids. V gave up 4 bases and J gave up 3 bases, with 10 bases separating them. CDR3 coding DNA: TGTGCCAGCAGTTCGGGGGTGGTCTACGAGCAGTACTTC. This encodes CASSSGVVYEQYF.

The V and J genes are TRBV12-3 or TRBV12-4 and TRBJ1-1; perhaps TRBD1 as D (6 bases). The CDR3 is made up of 15 amino acids. Trimming pared 4 bases from V and 0 bases from J, leaving 12 bases between. CDR3 region: CASSSPGTLNTEAFF. The CDR3 DNA is TGTGCCAGCAGTTCCCCCGGGACACTGAACACTGAAGCTTTCTTT.

This clonotype has a handful of counts. The chain employs TRBV5-6 and TRBJ1-1, with 7 bases fitting TRBD1. Germline CDR1 is SGHDT and CDR2 is YYEEEE. V lost 0 bases and J lost 2; bases outside the gene matches: 7. The CDR3 totals 16 residues. CDR3 DNA sequence: TGTGCCAGCAGCTTGGCCCCGACAGGGCTAAACACTGAAGCTTTCTTT. It is translated as CASSLAPTGLNTEAFF. Variable domain in full (rest from reference TRBV5-6 and TRBJ1-1): DAGVTQSPTHLIKTRGQQVTLRCSPKSGHDTVSWYQQALGQGPQFIFQYYEEEERQRGNFPDRFSGHQFPNYSSELNVNALLLGDSALYLCASSLAPTGLNTEAFFGQGTRLTVV.

This clonotype was observed at least ten times. The DNA of the CDR3 is TGCGCCAGCAGCCAAGATCCTGCAGATACGCAGTATTTT. Protein: CASSQDPADTQYF. The chain recombines TRBV4-1 with TRBJ2-3, with D unclear. CDR1 MGHRA and CDR2 YSYEKL come from the germline V gene. CDR3 length: 13 residues. V dropped 0 bases and J dropped 4 bases, with 5 bases sitting between them.

This clonotype has just a few counts. The chain recombines TRBV15 with TRBJ2-5; 8 nucleotides align to TRBD2. This CDR3 is 15 amino acids long. V was pared by 1 base and J by 2 bases, with 3 bases of the junction left unmatched. CDR1 is LNHNV and CDR2 is YYDKDF in the germline V gene (reference sequence). For the CDR3, the DNA is TGTGCCACCAGCAGAGTAGCGGGGTTTCAAGAGACCCAGTACTTC. Translated: CATSRVAGFQETQYF. Looking up the rest from reference TRBV15 and TRBJ2-5 gives the full variable domain: DAMVIQNPRYQVTQFGKPVTLSCSQTLNHNVMYWYQQKSSQAPKLLFHYYDKDFNNEADTPDNFQSRRPNTSFCFLDIRSPGLGDTAMYLCATSRVAGFQETQYFGPGTRLLVL.

The chain links TRBV9 to TRBJ2-7; possible D gene TRBD2, 6 bases. V gave up 1 base and J gave up 0 bases, with 8 bases separating them. Per germline, CDR1 SGDLS and CDR2 YYNGEE. The CDR3 runs 14 residues. CDR3 nucleotide sequence: TGTGCCAGCAGCGTAACCGGGGGCTCCTACGAGCAGTACTTC. Its protein product is CASSVTGGSYEQYF. The variable domain in full, completed from reference TRBV9 and TRBJ2-7, reads DSGVTQTPKHLITATGQRVTLRCSPRSGDLSVYWYQQSLDQGLQFLIQYYNGEERAKGNILERFSAQQFPDLHSELNLSSLELGDSALYFCASSVTGGSYEQYFGPGTRLTVT.

V gene TRBV4-1 combines with J gene TRBJ2-7; the D call may be TRBD1 or TRBD2 (7 bases each). Germline CDR1 and CDR2: MGHRA and YSYEKL. The V end was cut by 4 bases, the J end by 4 bases, with 17 bases between. This CDR3 spans 15 amino acids. CDR3 coding DNA: TGCGCCAGCAGCCCTAGACAGGGAGGGTTGTACGAGCAGTACTTC. Protein sequence: CASSPRQGGLYEQYF.

The V and J genes are TRBV7-9 and TRBJ2-5; TRBD2 might be the D (6 bases). The CDR3 runs 15 residues. Germline values: CDR1 SEHNR, CDR2 FQNEAQ (reference sequence). V was shortened by 2 bases and J by 2 bases, with 12 bases between the two germline ends. In nucleotides, the CDR3 is TGTGCCAGCAGCTTAATCTGGGGGGAACAAGAGACCCAGTACTTC. This encodes CASSLIWGEQETQYF.

This chain uses TRBV12-3 or TRBV12-4 with TRBJ1-1, with no clear D. The CDR3 is 13 amino acids. V lost 5 bases and J 6 bases, leaving 13 bases between the germline ends. The CDR3 DNA is TGTGCCAGCAGTCCCATCCTAAGGGCTGAAGCTTTCTTT. Translation: CASSPILRAEAFF.